Listed below are T cell receptor beta chains from one sample, sequenced in a study of response to subunit inactivated influenza vaccine. TCRdb recomputed calls from the RT-PCR reads with MiXCR, one row per CDR3 protein. The sample includes hundreds of thousands of distinct CDR3 sequences, less than 20% of them seen just once. The sample in question was PBMCs from blood, obtained less than 13 days after vaccination. These receptor sequences come from a man between 50 and 59 years old who received an inactivated influenza vaccine. Both conserved end residues are part of each CDR3. The order of the fields is J gene, CDR3 length, V gene, clone size, D gene, CDR3 DNA, CDR3 protein. D genes are given only for firm matches. Some rows have no size entry. The others give once, few or many, or a class for an expanded clone.

j_call: TRBJ2-1
cdr3_length: 16
v_call: TRBV4-1
clone_size: NA
d_call: TRBD2
cdr3_nt: TGCGCCAGCAGCCCCAAGACCTCGGGACTAGTTGGTGAGCAGTTCTTC
cdr3_aa: CASSPKTSGLVGEQFF

j_call: TRBJ1-2
cdr3_length: 14
v_call: TRBV5-5
clone_size: many
d_call: TRBD1
cdr3_nt: TGTGCCAGCAGCTTCGGGGACAGGGCTCTTGGCTACACCTTC
cdr3_aa: CASSFGDRALGYTF

j_call: TRBJ2-5
cdr3_length: 17
v_call: TRBV4-2
clone_size: few
d_call: TRBD2
cdr3_nt: TGTGCCAGCAGCCAAGATGGAGGTAGCGGGGACCCGGGGGCCCAGTACTTC
cdr3_aa: CASSQDGGSGDPGAQYF

j_call: TRBJ2-7
cdr3_length: 12
v_call: TRBV20-1
clone_size: few
d_call: NA
cdr3_nt: TGCAGTGCTGGGGACAATCTAGCCGAGCAGTACTTC
cdr3_aa: CSAGDNLAEQYF

j_call: TRBJ2-7
cdr3_length: 15
v_call: TRBV20-1
clone_size: few
d_call: TRBD2
cdr3_nt: TGCAGTGCCGCCCCAATAGCGGGAGGGCCTTACGAGCAGTACTTC
cdr3_aa: CSAAPIAGGPYEQYF

j_call: TRBJ2-2
cdr3_length: 15
v_call: TRBV15
clone_size: NA
d_call: NA
cdr3_nt: TGTGCCACCAGCAGAGCCCGGCCCAGGGCCGGGGAGCTGTTTTTT
cdr3_aa: CATSRARPRAGELFF

j_call: TRBJ2-1
cdr3_length: 16
v_call: TRBV6-2/TRBV6-3
clone_size: NA
d_call: TRBD1
cdr3_nt: TGTGCCAGCAGTTCCGCACTAAGGGACAGTCTCTATGAGCAGTTCTTC
cdr3_aa: CASSSALRDSLYEQFF

j_call: TRBJ2-3
cdr3_length: 14
v_call: TRBV20-1
clone_size: NA
d_call: NA
cdr3_nt: TGCAGTGCAACGAGGGAGGCTAGCACAGATACGCAGTATTTT
cdr3_aa: CSATREASTDTQYF

j_call: TRBJ2-1
cdr3_length: 14
v_call: TRBV20-1
clone_size: NA
d_call: NA
cdr3_nt: TGCAGTGCTAGAGGATCAGGGTGGGACAATGAGCAGTTCTTC
cdr3_aa: CSARGSGWDNEQFF

j_call: TRBJ1-5
cdr3_length: 14
v_call: TRBV20-1
clone_size: few
d_call: NA
cdr3_nt: TGCAGTGCTAGAGCCGGGGGTGAGGATCAGCCCCAGCATTTT
cdr3_aa: CSARAGGEDQPQHF

j_call: TRBJ2-7
cdr3_length: 17
v_call: TRBV7-9
clone_size: NA
d_call: NA
cdr3_nt: TGTGCCAGCAGCCCCGTGGGGGGAGGAATCCGCTCCTACGAGCAGTACTTC
cdr3_aa: CASSPVGGGIRSYEQYF

j_call: TRBJ1-2
cdr3_length: 14
v_call: TRBV29-1
clone_size: NA
d_call: TRBD1
cdr3_nt: TGCAGCGTTGAAGAAAACAGGGGGGCCTATGGCTACACCTTC
cdr3_aa: CSVEENRGAYGYTF

j_call: TRBJ2-3
cdr3_length: 15
v_call: TRBV11-1
clone_size: few
d_call: NA
cdr3_nt: TGTGCCAGCAGCTTCTCCCCAGACGTTGCAGATACGCAGTATTTT
cdr3_aa: CASSFSPDVADTQYF

j_call: TRBJ2-7
cdr3_length: 14
v_call: TRBV12-3/TRBV12-4
clone_size: few
d_call: NA
cdr3_nt: TGTGCCAGCAGTTATAGTTGGCCAGGCTCCGAGCAGTACTTC
cdr3_aa: CASSYSWPGSEQYF

j_call: TRBJ2-7
cdr3_length: 15
v_call: TRBV27
clone_size: NA
d_call: NA
cdr3_nt: TGTGCCAGCAGTTTACAGGCGGGGGCCCCCTACGAGCAGTACTTC
cdr3_aa: CASSLQAGAPYEQYF

j_call: TRBJ2-2
cdr3_length: 16
v_call: TRBV6-2/TRBV6-3
clone_size: NA
d_call: TRBD1
cdr3_nt: TGTGCCAGCAGATCTCCGGGACAGGGGGTAACCGGGGAGCTGTTTTTT
cdr3_aa: CASRSPGQGVTGELFF

j_call: TRBJ2-2
cdr3_length: 13
v_call: TRBV12-3/TRBV12-4
clone_size: few
d_call: NA
cdr3_nt: TGTGCCAGCAGTTTAGGTGGTAACGGGGAGCTGTTTTTT
cdr3_aa: CASSLGGNGELFF

j_call: TRBJ2-2
cdr3_length: 15
v_call: TRBV5-1
clone_size: few
d_call: NA
cdr3_nt: TGCGCCAGCAGCTTGGATACGGTGAACACCGGGGAGCTGTTTTTT
cdr3_aa: CASSLDTVNTGELFF

j_call: TRBJ2-2
cdr3_length: 14
v_call: TRBV20-1
clone_size: NA
d_call: NA
cdr3_nt: TGCAGTGCCAGTTACGGGGCGAACACCGGGGAGCTGTTTTTT
cdr3_aa: CSASYGANTGELFF

j_call: TRBJ2-1
cdr3_length: 12
v_call: TRBV7-2
clone_size: NA
d_call: NA
cdr3_nt: TGTGCCAGCAGTGTGAACTACAATGAGCAGTTCTTC
cdr3_aa: CASSVNYNEQFF

j_call: TRBJ2-2
cdr3_length: 14
v_call: TRBV6-4
clone_size: NA
d_call: TRBD1
cdr3_nt: TGTGCCAGCAGCGGGGTGACAGGGACCGGGGAGCTGTTTTTT
cdr3_aa: CASSGVTGTGELFF

j_call: TRBJ1-2
cdr3_length: 14
v_call: TRBV24-1
clone_size: NA
d_call: NA
cdr3_nt: TGTGCCACCAGTGACCCATACGGACGGTTCGGCTACACCTTC
cdr3_aa: CATSDPYGRFGYTF

j_call: TRBJ2-3
cdr3_length: 14
v_call: TRBV15
clone_size: NA
d_call: NA
cdr3_nt: TGTGCCACCAGCAGAGTGGCCAGTTTCGATCCGCAGTATTTT
cdr3_aa: CATSRVASFDPQYF

j_call: TRBJ2-7
cdr3_length: 13
v_call: TRBV7-9
clone_size: few
d_call: NA
cdr3_nt: TGTGCCAGCAGCTCCCCCACTTGGGACGAGCAGTACTTC
cdr3_aa: CASSSPTWDEQYF

j_call: TRBJ2-7
cdr3_length: 14
v_call: TRBV3-1
clone_size: few
d_call: TRBD2
cdr3_nt: TGTGCCAGCAGCCGAACCGGGAGGGTAGACGAGCAGTACTTC
cdr3_aa: CASSRTGRVDEQYF

j_call: TRBJ2-3
cdr3_length: 16
v_call: TRBV10-1
clone_size: NA
d_call: NA
cdr3_nt: TGCGCCAGCAGCAACCGGGGGTACGGAGGCACAGATACGCAGTATTTT
cdr3_aa: CASSNRGYGGTDTQYF

j_call: TRBJ2-2
cdr3_length: 15
v_call: TRBV5-1
clone_size: NA
d_call: TRBD2
cdr3_nt: TGCGCCAGCAGCTTGGTAGCGGGAGTTGACGGGGAGCTGTTTTTT
cdr3_aa: CASSLVAGVDGELFF

j_call: TRBJ2-5
cdr3_length: 16
v_call: TRBV11-1
clone_size: NA
d_call: TRBD2
cdr3_nt: TGTGCCAGCAGCCCCCGGACTAGCGCCAACCAAGAGACCCAGTACTTC
cdr3_aa: CASSPRTSANQETQYF

j_call: TRBJ1-3
cdr3_length: 14
v_call: TRBV12-3/TRBV12-4
clone_size: few
d_call: NA
cdr3_nt: TGTGCCAGCAGCGGGGGCACAATTGGAAACACCATATATTTT
cdr3_aa: CASSGGTIGNTIYF

j_call: TRBJ2-7
cdr3_length: 14
v_call: TRBV15
clone_size: few
d_call: NA
cdr3_nt: TGTGCCACCAGCAGAGGCAGGGATGGGTACGAGCAGTACTTC
cdr3_aa: CATSRGRDGYEQYF

j_call: TRBJ2-2
cdr3_length: 20
v_call: TRBV27
clone_size: few
d_call: TRBD1
cdr3_nt: TGTGCCAGCAGTTTACTGAGGTCAGGGGGCCTAGTCGCGAACACCGGGGAGCTGTTTTTT
cdr3_aa: CASSLLRSGGLVANTGELFF

j_call: TRBJ1-5
cdr3_length: 14
v_call: TRBV6-2/TRBV6-3
clone_size: NA
d_call: NA
cdr3_nt: TGTGCCAGCAGTTACGGGAAGGGGGGTCAGCCCCAGCATTTT
cdr3_aa: CASSYGKGGQPQHF

j_call: TRBJ2-1
cdr3_length: 13
v_call: TRBV5-1
clone_size: NA
d_call: TRBD2
cdr3_nt: TGCGCCAGCAGCTTGGTGGTAGCGGGGGAGCAGTTCTTC
cdr3_aa: CASSLVVAGEQFF

j_call: TRBJ2-3
cdr3_length: 15
v_call: TRBV12-3/TRBV12-4
clone_size: few
d_call: NA
cdr3_nt: TGTGCCAGCAGGCAGACGGGACCGAGCACAGATACGCAGTATTTT
cdr3_aa: CASRQTGPSTDTQYF

j_call: TRBJ2-2
cdr3_length: 18
v_call: TRBV10-3
clone_size: NA
d_call: NA
cdr3_nt: TGTGCCATCAGTGAGTCGAGTGAGATTGGCACGAGCACCGGGGAGCTGTTTTTT
cdr3_aa: CAISESSEIGTSTGELFF

j_call: TRBJ2-1
cdr3_length: 15
v_call: TRBV20-1
clone_size: few
d_call: NA
cdr3_nt: TGCAGTGCTAGAGAAAGCGGGCCCGTCCGCAATGAGCAGTTCTTC
cdr3_aa: CSARESGPVRNEQFF

j_call: TRBJ1-1
cdr3_length: 15
v_call: TRBV7-8
clone_size: few
d_call: TRBD1
cdr3_nt: TGTGCCAGCAGACCAACCCCGGGACAGGGCCTTCGGGCTTTCTTT
cdr3_aa: CASRPTPGQGLRAFF

j_call: TRBJ1-1
cdr3_length: 14
v_call: TRBV9
clone_size: many
d_call: NA
cdr3_nt: TGTGCCAGCAGCGTAGGTAGGGTTAACACTGAAGCTTTCTTT
cdr3_aa: CASSVGRVNTEAFF

j_call: TRBJ1-5
cdr3_length: 15
v_call: TRBV9
clone_size: few
d_call: NA
cdr3_nt: TGTGCCACCACCCTTCTCCCGACTTCCGTTGATACGCAGCATTTT
cdr3_aa: CATTLLPTSVDTQHF

j_call: TRBJ1-3
cdr3_length: 12
v_call: TRBV20-1
clone_size: NA
d_call: NA
cdr3_nt: TGCAGTGCTCGTCGGGGGGAAAACACCATATATTTT
cdr3_aa: CSARRGENTIYF

j_call: TRBJ1-3
cdr3_length: 15
v_call: TRBV19
clone_size: NA
d_call: NA
cdr3_nt: TGTGCCAGTAGTATAGCGACATCGGCTGGAAACACCATATATTTT
cdr3_aa: CASSIATSAGNTIYF

j_call: TRBJ2-1
cdr3_length: 15
v_call: TRBV6-4
clone_size: many
d_call: NA
cdr3_nt: TGTGCCAGCAGTGATAAGGAGGGGGCCCACAATGAGCAGTTCTTC
cdr3_aa: CASSDKEGAHNEQFF

j_call: TRBJ2-1
cdr3_length: 13
v_call: TRBV28
clone_size: NA
d_call: NA
cdr3_nt: TGTGCCAGCAGCCACTCCGCGGGCAATGAGCAGTTCTTC
cdr3_aa: CASSHSAGNEQFF

j_call: TRBJ2-7
cdr3_length: 14
v_call: TRBV10-2
clone_size: NA
d_call: TRBD1
cdr3_nt: TGCGCCAGCAGTGATCCCGGGACAGGCTACGAGCAGTACTTC
cdr3_aa: CASSDPGTGYEQYF

j_call: TRBJ2-5
cdr3_length: 13
v_call: TRBV28
clone_size: NA
d_call: NA
cdr3_nt: TGTGCCAGCAGTTTTAGTCACCAAGAGACCCAGTACTTC
cdr3_aa: CASSFSHQETQYF

j_call: TRBJ2-7
cdr3_length: 13
v_call: TRBV6-6
clone_size: many
d_call: NA
cdr3_nt: TGTGCCAGCAGTTACCATACAGCACCCGAGCAGTACTTC
cdr3_aa: CASSYHTAPEQYF

j_call: TRBJ1-2
cdr3_length: 14
v_call: TRBV5-1
clone_size: NA
d_call: NA
cdr3_nt: TGCGCCAGCAGCTTGGATCCGGGCTCCTATGGCTACACCTTC
cdr3_aa: CASSLDPGSYGYTF

j_call: TRBJ2-5
cdr3_length: 18
v_call: TRBV11-2
clone_size: NA
d_call: TRBD2
cdr3_nt: TGTGCCAGCAGCTTAGATCGGGGACTAAGAATAACCCAAGAGACCCAGTACTTC
cdr3_aa: CASSLDRGLRITQETQYF

j_call: TRBJ1-2
cdr3_length: 13
v_call: TRBV7-9
clone_size: NA
d_call: NA
cdr3_nt: TGTGCCAGCAGCAAAACCGGGGGGGATGGCTACACCTTC
cdr3_aa: CASSKTGGDGYTF

j_call: TRBJ2-3
cdr3_length: 14
v_call: TRBV29-1
clone_size: NA
d_call: NA
cdr3_nt: TGCAGCGTTGAAGCCGGGGTGAGCACAGATACGCAGTATTTT
cdr3_aa: CSVEAGVSTDTQYF

j_call: TRBJ1-5
cdr3_length: 12
v_call: TRBV7-8
clone_size: few
d_call: NA
cdr3_nt: TGTGCCAGCAGCTTAGCGGAGCAGCCCCAGCATTTT
cdr3_aa: CASSLAEQPQHF

j_call: TRBJ1-1
cdr3_length: 13
v_call: TRBV18
clone_size: many
d_call: NA
cdr3_nt: TGTGCCAGCTCACAGGATATGAACACTGAAGCTTTCTTT
cdr3_aa: CASSQDMNTEAFF

j_call: TRBJ2-1
cdr3_length: 15
v_call: TRBV5-1
clone_size: NA
d_call: TRBD2
cdr3_nt: TGCGCCAGCAGCTTACTAGCGAGCGTACAATGGGAGCAGTTCTTC
cdr3_aa: CASSLLASVQWEQFF